The clone carrying this T cell receptor beta chain was detected once. What it binds is unknown. The data stem from a study of T cell responses to AZD1222 COVID-19 vaccine. The method was immunoSEQ multiplex PCR; TCRdb's version includes in-frame clones alone and lacks a portion of them. This sample yields 190,000 or so clones, of which roughly nine tenths are seen a single time; approximately 3.4% belongs to the top ten. Study results and limitations: The CD4 TCRs associated with vaccination extended across spike and predominated at 160-218 and 743-854. Donors were mostly white British, more females; clonal diversity possibly underestimated.

Second-dose intervals near 4 or 12 weeks were combined. V lost 3 bases and J lost 4, with 9 bases in between. The CDR3 is made up of 14 amino acids. CDR1 LGHNT and CDR2 FRNRAP come from the germline V gene. The starting material was peripheral blood, obtained 28 days after the second AZD1222 dose. This chain joins TRBV12-5 and TRBJ2-2; either TRBD1 or TRBD2 may supply D (5 bases each). The source of this sequence is an adult who received the AZD1222 COVID-19 vaccine. The CDR3 loop is CASGLAGSTGELFF. CDR3 sequence (DNA): TGTGCTAGTGGTTTAGCAGGGAGCACCGGGGAGCTGTTTTTT.